Listed here is a single T cell receptor (beta chain). Antigen: not known. This specimen comes from a study of chemoradiotherapy in HPV16-positive cancers. General study findings and limits: Better recurrence-free survival went with HPV-responsive T-cell expansion in HPV16-positive patients.

TCRdb keeps only in-frame clones here, not all; method: immunoSEQ multiplex PCR. The data contain about 22,000 clones, 80% to 90% of them singletons. V lost 3 bases, J lost 1 base, and 13 bases lay in between. The CDR3 runs 16 residues. Germline-derived CDR1 and CDR2 are LNHDA and SQIVND (reference sequence). The receptor was isolated from a human donor with HPV-associated anogenital cancer. Sequencing was performed on blood, taken from a patient who underwent chemoradiotherapy. The chain recombines TRBV19 with TRBJ1-5; D is undetermined. The CDR3 DNA reads TGTGCCAGTAGTATCACAAAAACCACCAGCAATCAGCCCCAGCATTTT. This translates into CASSITKTTSNQPQHF.